This T cell receptor beta chain was recovered during a study of control samples from healthy donors and cancer patients. CDR3 length: 14 residues. From germline, CDR1 is SGHKS and CDR2 YYEKEE (reference sequence). The trim removed 3 bases at V and 10 bases at J, leaving 11 bases unmatched. The assay was immunoSEQ multiplex PCR, and TCRdb's table has in-frame clones only and misses some. This sample has around 70,000 clones, with 89% found just once. This TCR derives from a woman in her forties or fifties with colorectal cancer. The rearrangement uses TRBV5-5 and TRBJ1-1; 8 bases align to TRBD1. The sequenced sample consisted of PBMCs. The CDR3 sequence: CASSSTPGGTGAFF. DNA for the CDR3: TGTGCCAGCAGCTCGACACCGGGTGGGACAGGAGCTTTCTTT.